This is a list of T cell receptor beta chains from one sample in a study of T-cell memory formation after mild COVID-19. TCRdb fed the 5' RACE reads into MiXCR, producing one record per CDR3 protein. Altogether fewer than 650,000 distinct CDR3 sequences are present, around 15% being singletons, with the ten largest covering roughly 8.2%. What was sequenced was PBMCs or a T cell subset sorted from them (not recorded which). The receptor set was obtained from an adult woman who had mild COVID-19 (a few samples of this study predate the infection). Cell type and time point are not known. CDR3s include the opening cysteine and the closing phenylalanine or tryptophan. Fields, in order: V gene, J gene, clone size, D gene, CDR3 protein, CDR3 DNA. The D gene is left open where the match is weak. Not every row has a clone size; where given, it reads once, few, many or a size class.

v_call: TRBV7-3; j_call: TRBJ2-3; clone_size: NA; d_call: TRBD2; cdr3_aa: CASSLRGLAGDGDTDTQYF; cdr3_nt: TGTGCCAGCAGCTTGCGGGGACTAGCGGGAGACGGCGACACAGATACGCAGTATTTT
v_call: TRBV4-3; j_call: TRBJ2-1; clone_size: NA; d_call: NA; cdr3_aa: CASSQDLVGTSYNEQFF; cdr3_nt: TGCGCCAGCAGCCAAGACCTGGTCGGTACCTCCTACAATGAGCAGTTCTTC
v_call: TRBV6-2/TRBV6-3; j_call: TRBJ1-1; clone_size: NA; d_call: NA; cdr3_aa: CASSYRARNTEAFF; cdr3_nt: TGTGCCAGCAGTTACCGTGCAAGGAACACTGAAGCTTTCTTT
v_call: TRBV19; j_call: TRBJ2-7; clone_size: NA; d_call: NA; cdr3_aa: CASSERSGPISYEQYF; cdr3_nt: TGTGCCAGTAGCGAACGTTCGGGACCCATCTCCTACGAGCAGTACTTC
v_call: TRBV5-4; j_call: TRBJ2-7; clone_size: few; d_call: NA; cdr3_aa: CASSSLGTPEQYF; cdr3_nt: TGTGCCAGCAGCTCCCTTGGGACCCCCGAGCAGTACTTC
v_call: TRBV4-1; j_call: TRBJ2-1; clone_size: NA; d_call: TRBD2; cdr3_aa: CASSQDQSGGPDNEQFF; cdr3_nt: TGCGCCAGCAGCCAAGATCAGAGCGGGGGGCCCGACAATGAGCAGTTCTTC
v_call: TRBV2; j_call: TRBJ2-1; clone_size: few; d_call: NA; cdr3_aa: CASKDTSSYNEQFF; cdr3_nt: TGTGCCAGCAAGGACACAAGCTCCTACAATGAGCAGTTCTTC
v_call: TRBV5-1; j_call: TRBJ1-2; clone_size: few; d_call: NA; cdr3_aa: CASSLSQNGYTF; cdr3_nt: TGCGCCAGCAGCTTGTCCCAAAATGGCTACACCTTC
v_call: TRBV5-5; j_call: TRBJ1-3; clone_size: NA; d_call: TRBD1; cdr3_aa: CASSLVPGQGATGNTIYF; cdr3_nt: TGTGCCAGCAGCTTGGTTCCCGGACAGGGGGCCACTGGAAACACCATATATTTT
v_call: TRBV7-3; j_call: TRBJ2-7; clone_size: NA; d_call: TRBD1; cdr3_aa: CASSLKYGTGGREQYF; cdr3_nt: TGTGCCAGCAGCTTAAAGTATGGGACAGGGGGCCGCGAGCAGTACTTC
v_call: TRBV7-8; j_call: TRBJ1-1; clone_size: NA; d_call: TRBD1; cdr3_aa: CASTLNRGHTEAFF; cdr3_nt: TGTGCCAGCACCCTCAACAGGGGGCACACTGAAGCTTTCTTT
v_call: TRBV9; j_call: TRBJ2-5; clone_size: few; d_call: NA; cdr3_aa: CASSVDDRKETQYF; cdr3_nt: TGTGCCAGCAGCGTAGACGACAGAAAAGAGACCCAGTACTTC
v_call: TRBV24-1; j_call: TRBJ2-3; clone_size: NA; d_call: TRBD2; cdr3_aa: CATSDPAESALPRSGRGGTDTQYF; cdr3_nt: TGTGCCACCAGTGATCCTGCAGAGTCGGCCCTGCCCCGGAGCGGGAGGGGGGGCACAGATACGCAGTATTTT
v_call: TRBV7-2; j_call: TRBJ2-2; clone_size: NA; d_call: NA; cdr3_aa: CASSPGTGPPYYPGELFF; cdr3_nt: TGTGCCAGCAGCCCCGGGACGGGACCCCCTTATTATCCCGGGGAGCTGTTTTTT
v_call: TRBV20-1; j_call: TRBJ2-1; clone_size: few; d_call: TRBD1; cdr3_aa: CSAKGQGWPFGNEQFF; cdr3_nt: TGCAGTGCTAAAGGACAGGGTTGGCCCTTTGGGAATGAGCAGTTCTTC
v_call: TRBV5-1; j_call: TRBJ2-7; clone_size: NA; d_call: NA; cdr3_aa: CASSLTGSFYEQYF; cdr3_nt: TGCGCCAGCAGCTTGACGGGCAGCTTCTACGAGCAGTACTTC
v_call: TRBV18; j_call: TRBJ1-1; clone_size: NA; d_call: NA; cdr3_aa: CASSPRSGSASEAFF; cdr3_nt: TGTGCCAGCTCACCAAGGTCAGGGTCAGCGTCTGAAGCTTTCTTT
v_call: TRBV24-1; j_call: TRBJ1-1; clone_size: NA; d_call: NA; cdr3_aa: CATSDYKGTEAFF; cdr3_nt: TGTGCCACCAGTGATTATAAGGGAACTGAAGCTTTCTTT
v_call: TRBV5-1; j_call: TRBJ1-2; clone_size: NA; d_call: TRBD1; cdr3_aa: CASSPGGPYYGYTF; cdr3_nt: TGCGCCAGCAGCCCAGGGGGACCGTACTATGGCTACACCTTC
v_call: TRBV5-1; j_call: TRBJ2-1; clone_size: NA; d_call: NA; cdr3_aa: CASSPPTGIAEQFF; cdr3_nt: TGCGCCAGCAGCCCCCCCACAGGGATCGCTGAGCAGTTCTTC
v_call: TRBV11-2; j_call: TRBJ1-6; clone_size: NA; d_call: NA; cdr3_aa: CASSLDGGGSPLHF; cdr3_nt: TGTGCCAGCAGCTTAGACGGGGGAGGATCACCCCTCCACTTT
v_call: TRBV6-5; j_call: TRBJ1-5; clone_size: NA; d_call: NA; cdr3_aa: CASHSRFSNQPQHF; cdr3_nt: TGTGCCAGCCATTCCAGATTTAGCAATCAGCCCCAGCATTTT
v_call: TRBV12-3/TRBV12-4; j_call: TRBJ1-1; clone_size: few; d_call: NA; cdr3_aa: CASSPGTSLEAFF; cdr3_nt: TGTGCCAGCAGTCCTGGGACAAGTTTAGAAGCTTTCTTT
v_call: TRBV5-1; j_call: TRBJ1-1; clone_size: NA; d_call: NA; cdr3_aa: CASKGVRNTEAFF; cdr3_nt: TGCGCCAGTAAGGGCGTACGGAACACTGAAGCTTTCTTT
v_call: TRBV24-1; j_call: TRBJ1-5; clone_size: few; d_call: NA; cdr3_aa: CATSDSVGAFNQPQHF; cdr3_nt: TGTGCCACCAGTGACTCGGTGGGGGCCTTCAATCAGCCCCAGCATTTT
v_call: TRBV20-1; j_call: TRBJ2-4; clone_size: NA; d_call: TRBD2; cdr3_aa: CSGRTRLAAWGENIQYF; cdr3_nt: TGCAGTGGACGGACTCGACTAGCAGCCTGGGGAGAAAACATTCAGTACTTC
v_call: TRBV7-2; j_call: TRBJ1-2; clone_size: few; d_call: TRBD1; cdr3_aa: CASSYLLGPGQGALTYGYTF; cdr3_nt: TGTGCCAGCAGCTACCTGTTGGGGCCGGGACAGGGGGCGTTGACCTATGGCTACACCTTC
v_call: TRBV24-1; j_call: TRBJ2-4; clone_size: many; d_call: TRBD1; cdr3_aa: CATSDRGDIQYF; cdr3_nt: TGTGCCACCAGCGACAGGGGGGACATTCAGTACTTC
v_call: TRBV20-1; j_call: TRBJ2-3; clone_size: NA; d_call: NA; cdr3_aa: CSARGRDWRSTDTQYF; cdr3_nt: TGCAGTGCTAGAGGGCGAGATTGGCGGAGCACAGATACGCAGTATTTT
v_call: TRBV18; j_call: TRBJ1-1; clone_size: few; d_call: NA; cdr3_aa: CASSVGQYDYTEAFF; cdr3_nt: TGTGCCAGCTCAGTAGGACAGTATGACTACACTGAAGCTTTCTTT
v_call: TRBV19; j_call: TRBJ1-2; clone_size: NA; d_call: TRBD1; cdr3_aa: CASRWTGESYGYTF; cdr3_nt: TGTGCCAGTAGATGGACAGGGGAGAGCTATGGCTACACCTTC
v_call: TRBV7-2; j_call: TRBJ1-2; clone_size: few; d_call: TRBD1; cdr3_aa: CAEQGAEYGYTF; cdr3_nt: TGTGCCGAGCAGGGGGCGGAGTATGGCTACACCTTC
v_call: TRBV18; j_call: TRBJ2-6; clone_size: many; d_call: NA; cdr3_aa: CASSPVSGANVLTF; cdr3_nt: TGTGCCAGCTCACCAGTCTCTGGGGCCAACGTCCTGACTTTC
v_call: TRBV4-2; j_call: TRBJ2-2; clone_size: few; d_call: NA; cdr3_aa: CASSHYSVGGRYTGELFF; cdr3_nt: TGTGCCAGCAGCCACTACAGCGTGGGGGGGCGGTACACCGGGGAGCTGTTTTTT
v_call: TRBV11-2; j_call: TRBJ2-5; clone_size: few; d_call: NA; cdr3_aa: CASSLVGQGSPWYF; cdr3_nt: NA
v_call: TRBV27; j_call: TRBJ2-1; clone_size: many; d_call: NA; cdr3_aa: CASSWGNEQFF; cdr3_nt: TGTGCCTCCTCTTGGGGGAATGAGCAGTTCTTC